Shown below are 13 T cell receptor beta chains from a single sample sequenced in a study of CD8+CD57+ T cells in acquired aplastic anemia. Only patients with CD8+CD57+ cell expansion on flow cytometry were chosen for sequencing. The TCR beta profiling, which covered VDJ combination and CDR3 sequence, was carried out using genomic DNA as the template. One entry per CDR3 protein results from TCRdb running MiXCR on the reads. The data show some 140,000 distinct CDR3 sequences, with about 48% seen just once and approximately 12% held by the top ten. The specimen was sorted CD4+, CD8+, or CD8+CD57+ T cells (not recorded which) from PBMCs. The receptors shown here come from a human donor with aplastic anemia.

The V gene is TRBV12-3 or TRBV12-4, the J gene TRBJ1-1, with D hard to call. Trimming shortened V by 3 bases and J by 0 bases, and 11 bases separated the two germline ends. The CDR3 totals 15 residues. DNA for the CDR3: TGTGCCAGCAGTTTGGAGCGGTACGTGAACACTGAAGCTTTCTTT. This translates into CASSLERYVNTEAFF.

As regards this clonotype: A much larger clone lies a single base off, so this may be a read error. CDR3 in DNA: TGCGCCAGCAGCCAAACATCCGGGACTTTCTACGATCAGTACTTC. It encodes CASSQTSGTFYDQYF. V and J are TRBV4-1 and TRBJ2-7; D perhaps matches TRBD2 (6 bases). Germline loops: CDR1 MGHRA, CDR2 YSYEKL. The CDR3 extends over 15 amino acids.

This clonotype was observed many times. The rearrangement links TRBV6-1 to TRBJ1-1, with D maybe TRBD1 (5 bases). CDR1 and CDR2 (germline): MNHNS, SASEGT. The CDR3 is 17 residues long. V shed 5 bases and J shed 1 base, with 20 bases lying between them. The CDR3 protein is CASSPSEGRSANTEAFF. The CDR3, as DNA: TGTGCCAGCAGTCCCAGTGAGGGGAGGAGTGCGAACACTGAAGCTTTCTTT.

The sample holds many counts of this clonotype. V is TRBV7-6 and J is TRBJ2-2; D gene unclear. Germline CDR1 is SGHVS and CDR2 is FNYEAQ. Trimming left V 8 bases short and J 1 base short, with 5 bases between. The CDR3 is 12 amino acids. This chain's CDR3 is CASSGNTGELFF. DNA of the CDR3: TGTGCCAGCTCCGGGAACACCGGGGAGCTGTTTTTT.

This clonotype was observed many times. The J gene is TRBJ2-1, the V gene TRBV27; D uncertain. The CDR3 is made up of 11 amino acids. Per the germline V gene, CDR1 is MNHEY and CDR2 is SMNVEV (reference sequence). V shed 2 bases and J shed 8 bases, with 4 bases lying between them. The CDR3 is CASSLGDEQFF. For the CDR3, the DNA is TGTGCCAGCAGTTTAGGAGATGAGCAGTTCTTC.

This chain connects TRBV20-1 to TRBJ2-7; 13 bases fit TRBD2. The length of the CDR3 is 15 residues. CDR1 and CDR2 (germline): DFQATT, SNEGSKA (reference sequence). Trimming cost V 6 bases and J 4 bases; bases outside gene matches: 9. In nucleotides, the CDR3 is TGCAGTGCCGACGGACTAGCGGGAGTTTCTTACGAGCAGTACTTC. Translating gives CSADGLAGVSYEQYF.

The chain couples TRBV9 to TRBJ1-2; 7 bases are a match to TRBD1. J gave up 4 bases and V 4 bases, and 7 bases lay outside the gene matches. There are 14 residues in the CDR3. Germline V CDR1 and CDR2: SGDLS, YYNGEE. The DNA of the CDR3 is TGTGCCAGCAGCATCTCCCGGGACAGCTATGGCTACACCTTC. As protein: CASSISRDSYGYTF.

The chain links TRBV2 to TRBJ1-2, with a tentative D call TRBD1 (5 bases). Trimming removed 5 bases from V and 8 bases from J, with 12 bases in between. Germline CDR1 reads SNHLY; CDR2 reads FYNNEI. This CDR3 spans 12 amino acids. The CDR3, as DNA: TGTGCCAGCAGTCCAGGGTTCGAGGGCTACACCTTC. Its translation is CASSPGFEGYTF.

This clonotype came up many times. An end of the junction does not agree with germline; a read error may underlie this. The chain employs TRBV12-3 or TRBV12-4 and TRBJ1-1; D call uncertain. The CDR3 extends over 13 amino acids. CDR3 in amino acids: CASSLGPNTEAFF. In nucleotides, the CDR3 is TGTGCCAGCAGCTTAGGGCCTAACACTGAAGCTTTCTTT.

This clonotype was recorded at least ten times. V and J are TRBV7-9 and TRBJ1-1; D is possibly TRBD1 (5 bases). The ends were cut back, 4 bases at V and 3 bases at J, with 15 bases in the middle. Germline CDR1 and CDR2: SEHNR and FQNEAQ (reference sequence). The CDR3 spans 15 residues. The CDR3 nucleotides are TGTGCCAGCAGCTGGGGGGGGTGGGAGGACACTGAAGCTTTCTTT. It is translated as CASSWGGWEDTEAFF.

V usage is TRBV15 and J usage is TRBJ1-2; 7 bases match TRBD1. Germline V gene sequence: CDR1 LNHNV, CDR2 YYDKDF (reference sequence). There are 16 residues in the CDR3. Germline trimming cut 0 bases from V and 6 bases from J; bases unmatched to any gene: 10. Here the CDR3 DNA reads TGTGCCACCAGCAGAGATATGGTACAGGGGTTGGATGGCTACACCTTC. It specifies CATSRDMVQGLDGYTF.

The gene calls are TRBV10-3 and TRBJ1-5, with D unresolved. Trimming took 5 bases from V and 6 from J, leaving 11 bases between them. The CDR3 is made up of 13 amino acids. Germline-derived CDR1 and CDR2 are ENHRY and SYGVKD. CDR3 bases: TGTGCCATCAGTAGGGAGGGCGGTCAGCCCCAGCATTTT. Translating gives CAISREGGQPQHF.

Turning to this clonotype: One base away lies a much larger clone, so this may be a sequencing read error. V gene TRBV11-1 combines with J gene TRBJ2-1, with TRBD2 as a possible D gene (6 bases). Germline CDR1 is SGHAT and CDR2 is FQDESV (reference sequence). The CDR3 sequence is 15 residues long. Trimming stripped 11 bases from V and 2 bases from J, with 19 bases between. CDR3 region: CAQPLARSPYNEQFF. CDR3 bases: TGTGCCCAGCCCCTAGCGCGGAGCCCCTACAATGAGCAGTTCTTC. The full variable domain, in which reference TRBV11-1 and TRBJ2-1 provide the parts outside the CDR3, is EAEVAQSPRYKITEKSQAVAFWCDPISGHATLYWYRQILGQGPELLVQFQDESVVDDSQLPKDRFSAERLKGVDSTLKIQPAELGDSAMYLCAQPLARSPYNEQFFGPGTRLTVL.